Included here is one TCR beta chain sequence, with context. This sample is part of a study of blood T cell repertoires in COVID-19. Profiled with immunoSEQ multiplex PCR; TCRdb holds only in-frame clones, not every one. This table has fewer than 300,000 clones, roughly 87% appearing once. CDR1 is SQVTM and CDR2 is ANQGSEA in the germline V gene. V lost 0 bases and J 8 bases, leaving 11 bases between the germline ends. The CDR3 is 13 residues long. Sequencing was done on a sample of peripheral blood. The V and J genes are TRBV29-1 and TRBJ2-1; no firm D call. The TCR was taken from a human donor in a cohort sampled during active COVID-19. The DNA for the CDR3 is TGCAGCGTTGAAGAAGACCCTAGGTATGAGCAGTTCTTC. Its translation: CSVEEDPRYEQFF.